One TCR beta chain is described in this entry. The CDR3 is made up of 15 amino acids. CDR1 MNHNY and CDR2 SVGAGI come from the germline V gene (reference sequence). Losses at the gene ends were 6 bases for V and 5 bases for J; bases not matched to a gene: 8. TCRdb passed the RT-PCR reads through MiXCR, listing each CDR3 protein once. The sample gives about 680,000 distinct CDR3 sequences, approximately 15% of which show up once; roughly 3.6% is in the top ten. The chain has TRBV6-6 and TRBJ2-3, with TRBD1 matching 10 bases. The receptor was derived from a female donor in good health, serving as a healthy control. Sample: memory CD4+ T cells from blood. CDR3 sequence reads: CASSTPGQGRDTQYF. The CDR3 nucleotides are TGTGCCAGCAGCACTCCGGGACAGGGGAGAGATACGCAGTATTTT.